This section outlines one T cell receptor (beta chain) sequence together with its context. Antigen: not known. V lost 2 bases, J lost 2 bases, and 14 bases lay in between. The germline V gene has CDR1 SGHKS and CDR2 YYEKEE (reference sequence). The CDR3 has 16 residues. The repertoire was sequenced with immunoSEQ multiplex PCR; TCRdb's copy has only in-frame clones and lacks some. The sample has about 35,000 clones; nearly 85% are singletons. The data derive from a study of OX40 agonist ivuxolimab in advanced cancers. Looking at the study overall: An agonistic anti-OX40 (CD134) antibody, ivuxolimab, was used to treat the patients. Patients with prior anti-PD-1, anti-PD-L1 or anti-CTLA-4 therapy were eligible; approximately 37% had some. The study, taken as a whole, reports: On average, CD8+ T cells had more expanded clones than CD4+.

No patient had autoimmune disease or received systemic immunosuppression. The genes are TRBV5-5 and TRBJ1-5; a possible D gene is TRBD1 (6 bases). The material sequenced was CD4+ or CD8+ T cells sorted from blood, taken in a trial of the OX40 agonist ivuxolimab. The source of this sequence is an adult with an advanced solid tumor such as melanoma, head and neck, liver or kidney cancer. CDR3 amino acids: CASSFFEGGGNQPQHF. The CDR3 DNA sequence: TGTGCCAGCAGCTTCTTTGAGGGGGGCGGCAATCAGCCCCAGCATTTT.